These 18 T cell receptor beta chains originate from one sample sequenced in a study of cytomegalovirus exposure and HLA in healthy donors. The PCR used 60 Vbeta and 13 Jbeta primers. Produced via immunoSEQ multiplex PCR; TCRdb's table is partial and in-frame only. Recorded for this sample: some 110,000 clones. Material for sequencing was PBMCs. The receptors were sampled from a middle-aged man in good health and CMV-seronegative.

This chain uses TRBV6-1 with TRBJ2-2; 10 positions match TRBD1. The V segment lost 6 bases and the J segment 5 bases; nucleotides outside the gene matches: 6. Looked up from germline, CDR1 is MNHNS and CDR2 is SASEGT. CDR3 size: 15 residues. The CDR3 bases are TGTGCCAGCAGACCCGACAGGGGGCAAACCGGGGAGCTGTTTTTT. Protein product: CASRPDRGQTGELFF.

The chain uses TRBV9 and TRBJ2-7, with a possible D match to TRBD2 (7 bases). There are 15 residues in the CDR3. Germline lookup yields CDR1 SGDLS and CDR2 YYNGEE. The V end lost 3 bases, the J end lost 0 bases, and 13 bases lay between the germline ends. CDR3 nucleotides: TGTGCCAGCAGCGAGGGGGGGGCGAGCTCCTACGAGCAGTACTTC. Its protein product is CASSEGGASSYEQYF.

The chain recombines TRBV11-1 with TRBJ2-2; perhaps TRBD1 as D (6 bases). This CDR3 spans 14 amino acids. CDR1 is SGHAT, CDR2 FQDESV, per germline (reference sequence). Trimming removed 6 bases from V and 5 bases from J, with 13 bases in between. The CDR3, as DNA: TGTGCCAGCAGAAAGACAGGCGGTACCGGGGAGCTGTTTTTT. This translates into CASRKTGGTGELFF.

The CDR3 loop reads CASQDTTYEQYF. The CDR3 DNA sequence: TGTGCCAGCCAGGACACCACCTACGAGCAGTACTTC. The rearrangement links TRBV19 to TRBJ2-7; a weak D match, TRBD1 (5 bases). V gave up 9 bases and J gave up 2 bases, with 11 bases separating them. The CDR3 contains 12 residues. Germline loops: CDR1 LNHDA, CDR2 SQIVND (reference sequence). The full variable domain, rest sourced from reference TRBV19 and TRBJ2-7, is DGGITQSPKYLFRKEGQNVTLSCEQNLNHDAMYWYRQDPGQGLRLIYYSQIVNDFQKGDIAEGYSVSREKKESFPLTVTSAQKNPTAFYLCASQDTTYEQYFGPGTRLTVT.

The V call is TRBV27, the J call TRBJ2-1, with 11 nucleotides matching TRBD2. Germline trimming cut 2 bases from V and 3 bases from J; bases unmatched to any gene: 9. CDR1 is MNHEY and CDR2 is SMNVEV in the germline V gene (reference sequence). CDR3 length equals 18 residues. The CDR3 region is CASSLGIAGGGGYNEQFF. The CDR3 coding sequence is TGTGCCAGCAGTTTAGGTATAGCGGGGGGGGGAGGCTACAATGAGCAGTTCTTC.

This rearrangement joins TRBV7-3 to TRBJ2-1; a weak D match, TRBD2 (6 bases). The CDR3 contains 15 residues. With 3 bases removed from V and 3 bases from J, the gap between germline ends came to 12 bases. Germline values: CDR1 SGHTA, CDR2 FQGTGA. The CDR3 DNA is TGTGCCAGCAGCTTGTCCGTAGCGGTCTACAATGAGCAGTTCTTC. Translated: CASSLSVAVYNEQFF.

V usage is TRBV7-9 and J usage is TRBJ2-5, with D maybe TRBD2 (6 bases). CDR3 length: 14 residues. V lost 6 bases and J lost 11, with 22 bases in between. Germline V gene data show CDR1 as SEHNR and CDR2 as FQNEAQ (reference sequence). This CDR3 is CASSSGRDLGEQYF. DNA for the CDR3: TGTGCCAGCAGTAGTGGGCGGGACCTCGGGGAGCAGTACTTC.

The genes are TRBV9 and TRBJ2-7; a possible D gene is TRBD2 (6 bases). In germline, CDR1 is SGDLS, CDR2 YYNGEE. The CDR3 spans 15 residues. V lost 0 bases and J lost 5, with 15 bases in between. CDR3 protein: CASSVEGGHSDEQYF. The DNA of the CDR3 is TGTGCCAGCAGCGTAGAGGGAGGACACAGCGACGAGCAGTACTTC.

J is TRBJ2-1 and V is TRBV11-2; the D gene is possibly TRBD1 (6 bases). V lost 11 bases, J lost 6 bases, and 17 bases lay in between. Germline CDR1 and CDR2: SGHAT and FQNNGV. The CDR3 covers 13 residues. The CDR3 bases are TGTGCCGGGGGCCGGACAGTCCTCAATGAGCAGTTCTTC. It specifies CAGGRTVLNEQFF.

The rearrangement links TRBV29-1 to TRBJ1-1; no firm D call. The CDR3 length is 11 residues. Trimming took 5 bases from V and 1 from J, leaving 5 bases between them. Germline loops: CDR1 SQVTM, CDR2 ANQGSEA. The CDR3 DNA reads TGCAGCGTTATCAAGAACACTGAAGCTTTCTTT. Protein sequence: CSVIKNTEAFF.

The V call is TRBV10-1, the J call TRBJ1-2; TRBD1 aligns across 7 bases. The CDR3 totals 14 residues. Germline V lookup: CDR1 WNHNN, CDR2 SYGVQD (reference sequence). Losses at the gene ends were 4 bases for V and 6 bases for J; bases not matched to a gene: 8. The DNA of the CDR3 is TGCGCCAGCAGTGCTCTTCGGACAGGCGATGGCTACACCTTC. Its translation: CASSALRTGDGYTF.

A note on this clone: The sample contains more than one DNA sequence encoding this CDR3. This chain uses TRBV6-1 with TRBJ2-5, with D perhaps TRBD2 (7 bases). Between the trimmed V and J ends, which lost 4 bases and 0 bases, there was a span of 9 bases. Germline loops: CDR1 MNHNS, CDR2 SASEGT. The CDR3 is made up of 14 amino acids. The CDR3 reads CASSGGGYQETQYF. DNA for the CDR3: TGTGCCAGCAGTGGGGGGGGCTACCAAGAGACCCAGTACTTC.

The rearrangement uses TRBV11-2 and TRBJ2-1, with 13 bases fitting TRBD2. V was pared by 5 bases and J by 6 bases, with 4 bases of the junction left unmatched. The CDR3 covers 15 residues. Germline CDR1 and CDR2: SGHAT and FQNNGV. CDR3 protein: CASSPGLAGINEQFF. CDR3 nucleotide sequence: TGTGCCAGCAGCCCGGGACTAGCGGGAATCAATGAGCAGTTCTTC.

This chain connects TRBV2 to TRBJ1-1, with 8 bases that match TRBD1. The J segment lost 5 bases and the V segment lost 5 bases, leaving 7 bases of the junction unmatched. This CDR3 is built from 14 residues. Germline V gives CDR1 SNHLY, CDR2 FYNNEI. As DNA, the CDR3 is TGTGCCAGCAGTCCCGGACAGGGAAGGACTGAAGCTTTCTTT. Its translation is CASSPGQGRTEAFF.

Regarding this clone: Other DNA sequences in this sample translate to the same CDR3. V usage is TRBV19 and J usage is TRBJ1-1, with D perhaps TRBD1 (5 bases). With 3 bases removed from V and 0 bases from J, the gap between germline ends came to 17 bases. Germline values: CDR1 LNHDA, CDR2 SQIVND (reference sequence). The CDR3 spans 17 residues. CDR3 amino acids: CASSIAGWGGMNTEAFF. The CDR3 region has the DNA TGTGCCAGTAGTATCGCGGGGTGGGGCGGCATGAACACTGAAGCTTTCTTT. Full variable domain (rest looked up from reference TRBV19 and TRBJ1-1): DGGITQSPKYLFRKEGQNVTLSCEQNLNHDAMYWYRQDPGQGLRLIYYSQIVNDFQKGDIAEGYSVSREKKESFPLTVTSAQKNPTAFYLCASSIAGWGGMNTEAFFGQGTRLTVV.

The chain couples TRBV5-1 to TRBJ2-5, with D perhaps matching TRBD1 (5 bases). This CDR3 comprises 14 residues. Per germline, CDR1 SGHRS and CDR2 YFSETQ. Trimming cost V 3 bases and J 4 bases, with 13 bases left between them. This CDR3 reads CASSSTGRGETQYF. The CDR3 DNA is TGCGCCAGCAGCTCGACCGGTAGGGGAGAGACCCAGTACTTC.

V gene TRBV6-6 combines with J gene TRBJ2-1, with a possible D match to TRBD1 (5 bases). The germline V gene has CDR1 MNHNY and CDR2 SVGAGI (reference sequence). Trimming removed 5 bases from V and 3 bases from J, with 8 bases in between. This CDR3 contains 13 residues. The CDR3 DNA reads as TGTGCCAGCAGTCCCGACAGCTACAATGAGCAGTTCTTC. Its translation is CASSPDSYNEQFF.

This chain uses TRBV2 with TRBJ2-5; 9 bases match TRBD1. J was trimmed by 4 bases and V by 7 bases; bases with no gene match: 4. CDR1 SNHLY and CDR2 FYNNEI come from the germline V gene. The CDR3 sequence is 13 residues long. CDR3 in amino acids: CASKDRGRETQYF. CDR3 coding DNA: TGTGCCAGCAAGGACAGGGGACGAGAGACCCAGTACTTC.